This entry is about one T cell receptor beta chain. Its recognized antigen is unknown. Nothing much larger sits one base from this clone, and base qualities are not available. Genomic DNA was extracted from sorted cells for sequencing of the TCRbeta CDR3 region. The immunoSEQ Assay was used to sequence the TCRbeta CDR3 regions. Imported from immuneACCESS, the table was reduced by TCRdb to in-frame sequences with V and J called. These copies leave out some clones; in studies compared against another copy, an unresolved V gene accounts for under half, and the cause of the remainder is not known. The sample profile shows approximately 160,000 clones; approximately 94% of them were found once. The ten largest clonotypes hold about 0.31% of the sample. This sample is drawn from a study of OX40 agonist ivuxolimab in advanced cancers. In the study overall: The costimulatory receptor OX40 (CD134) was targeted by ivuxolimab, a fully human IgG2 agonistic monoclonal antibody. Of the roughly 51 patients in dose escalation, 19 had hepatocellular carcinoma, around 15 had melanoma, 9 had renal cell carcinoma and 9 had head and neck cancer. Patients were allowed to have had prior anti-PD-1, anti-PD-L1 or anti-CTLA-4 therapy, and 30% to 40% of the dose-escalation patients had been treated with checkpoint inhibitors. The paper describes the monotherapy dose-escalation part (N ≈ 50 patients) of the phase I trial of ivuxolimab. Partial responses occurred in three dose-escalation patients: two with cutaneous melanoma and one with hepatocellular carcinoma. Intravenous ivuxolimab was administered to patients every 2 weeks at six dose levels: 0.01, 0.1, 0.3, 1.5, 3 and 10 mg/kg. The point of sequencing TCRbeta in the periphery was to test whether ivuxolimab changed TCR sequence diversity and drove clonal T-cell expansion. In the dose-escalation cohort, nearly 85% of patients were male, and the mean age was 60 years with a range of about 20 to 90. What the study reported, not specific to this receptor: In the 0.1-3.0 mg/kg groups, partial responders had among the lowest normalized peripheral clonal expansion, particularly in CD8+ T cells. Low levels of normalized T-cell clonal expansion were also seen in some nonresponding patients. The antigen specificity of the clonally expanded peripheral T cells was not determined. Clonal expansion of both CD4+ and CD8+ blood T cells was observed from baseline to week 6 at doses 0.1 to 3.0 mg/kg. After ivuxolimab, more expanded clones were found on average in CD8+ T cells than in CD4+ T cells.

CDR1 and CDR2, per the germline V gene (reference sequence), are LNHNV and YYDKDF. Compared with germline, V lacks 4 bases and J lacks 13 bases; bases without a gene match: 13. The CDR3 holds 14 amino acids from the cysteine to the phenylalanine. Solely the CDR3 DNA is kept, with 42 bases framed from the first base. The trial excluded patients who had a history of autoimmune disease or were on systemic immunosuppression. Peripheral blood for TCR sequencing was collected from all dose cohorts at baseline, on cycle 4 day 1, and on cycle 7 day 1. Samples came from an open-label, multicenter, first-in-human phase I dose-escalation trial of ivuxolimab. The trial enrolled adults with locally advanced or metastatic head and neck squamous cell, hepatocellular, melanoma or renal cell carcinoma. Before TCR sequencing, CD4+ T cells and CD8+ T cells were sorted from peripheral blood as separate populations.

This sequence originates from an adult with an advanced solid tumor such as melanoma, head and neck, liver or kidney cancer. The sequence joins TRBV15 to TRBJ1-2, and TRBD1 aligns with 9 junction nucleotides. Sequencing was performed on CD4+ or CD8+ T cells sorted from blood, taken in a trial of the OX40 agonist ivuxolimab. The nucleotide sequence is TGTGCCACCAGCACTTTAGGGGACAGGGCTAAAATCACCTTC. This gives the protein CATSTLGDRAKITF.